What follows are 29 T cell receptor beta chains derived from one specimen sequenced in a study of brain T cells in children with intractable seizures. This table comes from immunoSEQ multiplex PCR, and its TCRdb copy is limited to in-frame clones, with some not included. The sample shows tens of thousands of clones, around 94% of them seen only once. This material consisted of peripheral blood, taken at surgery. All receptors derive from a boy aged 5 to 17 with focal cortical dysplasia and intractable seizures.

The rearrangement uses TRBV29-1 and TRBJ1-1; D remains ambiguous. The V gene's germline CDR1 is SQVTM and CDR2 ANQGSEA. The CDR3 is 10 amino acids. V was cut by 3 bases and J by 4 bases, with 3 bases left in between. CDR3 in amino acids: CSVEGTEAFF. Written as DNA, the CDR3 is TGCAGCGTTGAGGGCACTGAAGCTTTCTTT.

The chain links TRBV29-1 to TRBJ2-3; 9 positions agree with TRBD1. V gave up 0 bases and J gave up 2 bases; unmatched junction bases: 3. Germline CDR1 and CDR2: SQVTM and ANQGSEA. This CDR3 is built from 15 residues. CDR3: CSVEERDRDTDTQYF. Written as DNA, the CDR3 is TGCAGCGTTGAAGAAAGGGACAGGGACACAGATACGCAGTATTTT.

The chain joins TRBV5-4 to TRBJ2-3; 7 bases are shared with TRBD1. V shed 1 base and J 0 bases; nucleotides not matched to a gene: 8. CDR3 length: 17 amino acids. Germline CDR1 is SGHNT and CDR2 is YYREEE (reference sequence). In DNA form, the CDR3 reads TGTGCCAGCAGCTTGAAGACAGGGACGCGGAGCACAGATACGCAGTATTTT. Protein: CASSLKTGTRSTDTQYF.

The V gene is TRBV29-1, the J gene TRBJ2-1; the D is unclear. Germline V gives CDR1 SQVTM, CDR2 ANQGSEA. Trimming took off 1 base at V and 5 bases at J, with 9 bases between the two ends. The CDR3 has 13 residues. CDR3 sequence reads: CSVEVTRNNEQFF. The CDR3, as DNA: TGCAGCGTTGAAGTCACCCGTAACAATGAGCAGTTCTTC.

This chain connects TRBV19 to TRBJ1-5; D perhaps matches TRBD1 (6 bases). Germline-derived CDR1 and CDR2 are LNHDA and SQIVND (reference sequence). The CDR3 is 15 residues long. Trimming removed 4 bases at V and 6 bases at J, with 16 bases between. CDR3 loop: CASSKPQGAGQPQHF. CDR3 nucleotide sequence: TGTGCCAGTAGTAAACCACAGGGTGCGGGTCAGCCCCAGCATTTT.

This clone was detected once. V is TRBV2 and J is TRBJ2-7; D may be TRBD1 (5 bases). CDR1 SNHLY and CDR2 FYNNEI come from the germline V gene. With 6 bases removed from V and 0 bases from J, the gap between germline ends came to 12 bases. The CDR3 has 14 residues. CDR3: CASRNRSSSYEQYV. Written as DNA, the CDR3 is TGTGCCAGCAGGAACAGGTCCAGCTCCTACGAGCAGTACGTC.

The V call is TRBV28, the J call TRBJ2-4; no clear D gene. The CDR3 has 14 residues. Looked up from germline, CDR1 is MDHEN and CDR2 is SYDVKM. V was pared by 5 bases and J by 3 bases, with 11 bases between. DNA of the CDR3: TGTGCCAGCAGTAAACATCAAGGCAAAAACATTCAGTACTTC. This encodes CASSKHQGKNIQYF.

This sequence joins TRBV27 and TRBJ1-5, with D uncertain. V dropped 1 base and J dropped 1 base, with 2 bases sitting between them. The CDR3 has 13 residues. The germline V gene encodes CDR1 MNHEY and CDR2 SMNVEV (reference sequence). The CDR3 DNA reads TGTGCCAGCAGTTTATGGAGCAATCAGCCCCAGCATTTT. This codes for CASSLWSNQPQHF.

The V call is TRBV27, the J call TRBJ1-1; D remains unclear. The CDR3 spans 13 residues. Germline assignment: CDR1 MNHEY and CDR2 SMNVEV (reference sequence). Trimming stripped 7 bases from V and 1 base from J, with 10 bases between. The CDR3 DNA reads TGTGCCAGCACTTCGGAGAGGAACACTGAAGCTTTCTTT. It is translated as CASTSERNTEAFF.

The chain has TRBV9 and TRBJ2-3; no reliable D call. Looked up from germline, CDR1 is SGDLS and CDR2 is YYNGEE. With 0 bases removed from V and 2 bases from J, the gap between germline ends came to 1 base. This CDR3 comprises 12 residues. DNA of the CDR3: TGTGCCAGCAGCGTAGTCACAGATACGCAGTATTTT. Its translation is CASSVVTDTQYF.

V gene TRBV5-6 combines with J gene TRBJ2-7, with D tentatively TRBD2 (5 bases). Germline-derived CDR1 and CDR2 are SGHDT and YYEEEE. Trimming shortened V by 4 bases and J by 0 bases, and 17 bases separated the two germline ends. The CDR3 spans 16 residues. The CDR3 spells CASSRTGKRSSYEQYF. The CDR3 DNA is TGTGCCAGCAGCAGGACGGGGAAGAGGAGCTCCTACGAGCAGTACTTC.

The chain has TRBV5-1 and TRBJ1-1, with D hard to call. The germline CDR1 and CDR2 sequences are SGHRS and YFSETQ. The CDR3 runs 14 residues. Trimming left V 6 bases short and J 0 bases short, with 12 bases between. The chain's CDR3 is CASTHVGLNTEAFF. In nucleotides, the CDR3 is TGCGCCAGCACCCATGTTGGGTTGAACACTGAAGCTTTCTTT.

The rearrangement links TRBV20-1 to TRBJ2-3; D unresolved. The CDR3 totals 15 residues. CDR1 and CDR2 (germline): DFQATT, SNEGSKA (reference sequence). V was trimmed by 3 bases and J by 0 bases, leaving 13 bases between them. The CDR3 region is CSASASYISTDTQYF. As DNA, the CDR3 is TGCAGTGCTAGTGCCAGTTATATTAGCACAGATACGCAGTATTTT.

The chain couples TRBV6-5 to TRBJ1-2; a weak D match, TRBD1 (5 bases). The CDR3 totals 13 residues. The V end was cut by 5 bases, the J end by 6 bases, with 13 bases between. CDR1 is MNHEY, CDR2 SVGAGI, per germline. The CDR3 DNA reads TGTGCCAGCAGTCAACGGGGGAGCGATGGCTACACCTTC. The encoded protein is CASSQRGSDGYTF.

V gene TRBV7-7 combines with J gene TRBJ2-3, with a weak D call TRBD1 (6 bases). Per germline, CDR1 SSHAT and CDR2 FNYEAQ (reference sequence). Trimming left V 3 bases short and J 2 bases short, with 9 bases between. The CDR3 has 14 residues. This chain's CDR3 is CASSLYRDTDTQYF. The CDR3 bases are TGTGCCAGCAGCTTGTACAGGGACACAGATACGCAGTATTTT.

This chain joins TRBV6-4 and TRBJ2-3; 7 bases fit TRBD2. CDR3 length equals 16 residues. V was clipped by 0 bases and J by 2 bases; unmatched bases: 5. Germline lookup yields CDR1 MRHNA and CDR2 SNTAGT. The CDR3 sequence is CASSDSWLADTDTQYF. CDR3 bases: TGTGCCAGCAGTGACTCGTGGCTAGCGGACACAGATACGCAGTATTTT.

This sequence joins TRBV9 and TRBJ1-2, with 7 positions matching TRBD1. Germline CDR1 is SGDLS and CDR2 is YYNGEE. The CDR3 sequence is 17 residues long. V lost 4 bases to trimming and J lost 5 bases; unmatched junction nucleotides: 17. The CDR3 DNA is TGTGCCAGCAGCACCCAGGACAGGACGTTTGATGGGTATGGCTACACCTTC. Translated: CASSTQDRTFDGYGYTF.

This chain links TRBV27 with TRBJ1-5; 7 bases map to TRBD1. Germline CDR1 is MNHEY and CDR2 is SMNVEV (reference sequence). There are 15 residues in the CDR3. With 0 bases clipped from V and 6 bases from J, the junction kept 5 bases outside the gene matches. Written as DNA, the CDR3 is TGTGCCAGCAGTTTATCTCCGACAGGGCTTCAGCCCCAGCATTTT. This codes for CASSLSPTGLQPQHF.

This chain joins TRBV27 and TRBJ2-3; 12 bases map to TRBD1. The CDR3 loop spans 17 amino acids. Germline trimming cut 6 bases from V and 4 bases from J; bases unmatched to any gene: 11. Germline V gene data show CDR1 as MNHEY and CDR2 as SMNVEV (reference sequence). CDR3 coding DNA: TGTGCCAGCAGCCACGCATACGGGACAGGGGGCGCAGATACGCAGTATTTT. The encoded protein is CASSHAYGTGGADTQYF.

The chain employs TRBV11-2 and TRBJ2-1, with TRBD1 matching over 7 bases. Germline V gene sequence: CDR1 SGHAT, CDR2 FQNNGV. This CDR3 spans 15 amino acids. V was pared by 4 bases and J by 8 bases, with 11 bases of the junction left unmatched. The DNA of the CDR3 is TGTGCCAGCAGCTCAAGACAGGGTTACGGGCATGAGCAGTTCTTC. The encoded protein is CASSSRQGYGHEQFF. Based on the CDR3 plus reference TRBV11-2 and TRBJ2-1, the full variable domain is EAGVAQSPRYKIIEKRQSVAFWCNPISGHATLYWYQQILGQGPKLLIQFQNNGVVDDSQLPKDRFSAERLKGVDSTLKIQPAKLEDSAVYLCASSSRQGYGHEQFFGPGTRLTVL.

This CDR3 reads CASSPLAGSEQYV. The CDR3 DNA reads as TGTGCCAGCAGTCCTTTGGCCGGCTCCGAGCAGTACGTC. V and J are TRBV27 and TRBJ2-7; no clear D gene. Trimming took 5 bases from V and 6 from J, leaving 14 bases between them. This CDR3 is built from 13 residues. Germline-derived CDR1 and CDR2 are MNHEY and SMNVEV (reference sequence).

The rearrangement links TRBV5-4 to TRBJ2-7; D possibly corresponds to TRBD1 (6 bases). Per the germline V gene, CDR1 is SGHNT and CDR2 is YYREEE (reference sequence). Trimming took 1 base from V and 0 from J, leaving 8 bases between them. The CDR3 extends over 14 amino acids. This CDR3 is CASSLQGSSYEQYV. The CDR3, as DNA: TGTGCCAGCAGCTTGCAGGGGAGCTCCTACGAGCAGTACGTC.

V gene TRBV6-5 combines with J gene TRBJ1-2; D uncertain. The germline V gene has CDR1 MNHEY and CDR2 SVGAGI. The CDR3 consists of 14 residues. Trimming cost V 6 bases and J 3 bases, with 14 bases left between them. The CDR3 region is CASRESGGDYGYTF. CDR3 in DNA: TGTGCCAGCAGAGAGAGTGGCGGAGACTATGGCTACACCTTC.

This sequence joins TRBV11-2 and TRBJ2-3, with 12 bases fitting TRBD2. In germline, CDR1 is SGHAT, CDR2 FQNNGV. The CDR3 extends over 16 amino acids. V dropped 4 bases and J dropped 2; count of bases not matched to a gene: 4. CDR3 region: CASSSSSGRATDTQYF. CDR3 sequence (DNA): TGTGCCAGCAGCTCATCTAGCGGGAGGGCCACAGATACGCAGTATTTT. The full variable domain, completed using reference TRBV11-2 and TRBJ2-3, is EAGVAQSPRYKIIEKRQSVAFWCNPISGHATLYWYQQILGQGPKLLIQFQNNGVVDDSQLPKDRFSAERLKGVDSTLKIQPAKLEDSAVYLCASSSSSGRATDTQYFGPGTRLTVL.

V and J are TRBV5-4 and TRBJ2-7, with a tentative D call TRBD2 (5 bases). The CDR3 length is 15 residues. CDR1 SGHNT and CDR2 YYREEE come from the germline V gene (reference sequence). V gave up 0 bases and J gave up 3 bases, with 13 bases separating them. CDR3 nucleotide sequence: TGTGCCAGCAGCTTGGTACGGGGTACGCGCTACGAGCAGTACTTC. Residues: CASSLVRGTRYEQYF.

V is TRBV14 and J is TRBJ1-2; D is undetermined. There are 13 residues in the CDR3. V was trimmed by 3 bases and J by 8 bases, leaving 13 bases between them. Germline CDR1 SGHDN, CDR2 FVKESK. The CDR3 DNA sequence: TGTGCCAGCAGCCAGCAATACGGCGGCGGCTACACCTTC. It yields the protein CASSQQYGGGYTF.

The chain recombines TRBV6-5 with TRBJ2-2; no reliable D call. The V end was cut by 6 bases, the J end by 1 base, with 9 bases between. From germline, CDR1 is MNHEY and CDR2 SVGAGI. The length of the CDR3 is 14 residues. The CDR3 region is CASRMTVNTGELFF. CDR3 sequence (DNA): TGTGCCAGCAGGATGACCGTGAACACCGGGGAGCTGTTTTTT.

The J gene is TRBJ1-1, the V gene TRBV3-1 (or the pseudogene TRBV3-2); no firm D call. V was cut by 5 bases and J by 2 bases, with 9 bases left in between. In germline, CDR1 is LGHDT, CDR2 YNNKEL (reference sequence). The CDR3 totals 13 residues. The CDR3 sequence is CASSDTVNTEAFF. CDR3 nucleotide sequence: TGTGCCAGCAGCGACACAGTTAACACTGAAGCTTTCTTT.

This clone occurred once. The J gene is TRBJ2-1, the V gene TRBV3-1 (or the pseudogene TRBV3-2), with D possibly matching TRBD2 (6 bases). Per germline, CDR1 LGHDT and CDR2 YNNKEL (reference sequence). Trimming removed 4 bases from V and 6 bases from J, with 16 bases in between. The CDR3 is made up of 15 amino acids. CDR3 region: CASSPRGGITNEQFF. The CDR3 region has the DNA TGTGCCAGCAGCCCTCGTGGGGGGATTACCAATGAGCAGTTCTTC.